This TCR beta chain was observed in a study of blood T cells in healthy people across ages. Study-level results: It was not possible, with unsorted PBMCs, to conclusively compare naive and antigen-experienced cells.

Using a J-beta primer mix together with a sample-barcoded 5' primer, a second PCR was run for roughly 6 to 12 cycles. TCRdb re-called the 5' RACE reads through MiXCR, storing one row per CDR3 protein. This table holds 850,000 to 1,000,000 distinct CDR3 sequences, roughly 51% found once. For this clonotype: Its antigen is not known.

Per germline, CDR1 MDHEN and CDR2 SYDVKM. CDR3 length equals 16 residues. With 4 bases removed from V and 1 base from J, the gap between germline ends came to 14 bases. Donation came from healthy Caucasian individuals in Russia who were aged roughly 6 to 95. Each sample used at least 6 million PBMCs. The chain carries TRBV28 and TRBJ2-1; no clear D. Sequenced: blood. The clonotype was recovered from an older woman in good health. The CDR3 DNA follows: TGTGCCAGCAGTTCCCGGGTAGCTAAGTCCTACAATGAGCAGTTCTTC. Translating it yields CASSSRVAKSYNEQFF.